The present entry profiles one T cell receptor beta chain with its context. In germline, CDR1 is SQVTM, CDR2 ANQGSEA. The CDR3 is 14 residues long. The J segment lost 5 bases and the V segment lost 5 bases, leaving 9 bases of the junction unmatched. The source of the sample is a study of blood T cell repertoires in COVID-19. Study at large: T cells, B-cell-depleted T cells, or PBMCs provided the cDNA or gDNA that served as material.

Recovery meant two consecutive negative NP/OP PCR tests, professional clearance, or resolved symptoms. In the source study's methods: Amplification of reference gene primers provided the estimated nucleated cell counts. TCRdb keeps only in-frame clones here, not all; method: immunoSEQ multiplex PCR. V and J calls plus clone size are reproduced from that table; the DNA served to infer D and trimming. The data contain 250,000 to 350,000 clones, around 90% of them singletons. Sequences were obtained from PBMCs or T cells enriched from blood (not recorded which). This chain connects TRBV29-1 to TRBJ1-2; 9 bases line up with TRBD1. The receptor was isolated from a woman in her 40s who had recovered from COVID-19. CDR3: CSVPRDRERYGYTF. Written as DNA, the CDR3 is TGCAGCGTTCCACGGGACAGGGAAAGATATGGCTACACCTTC.